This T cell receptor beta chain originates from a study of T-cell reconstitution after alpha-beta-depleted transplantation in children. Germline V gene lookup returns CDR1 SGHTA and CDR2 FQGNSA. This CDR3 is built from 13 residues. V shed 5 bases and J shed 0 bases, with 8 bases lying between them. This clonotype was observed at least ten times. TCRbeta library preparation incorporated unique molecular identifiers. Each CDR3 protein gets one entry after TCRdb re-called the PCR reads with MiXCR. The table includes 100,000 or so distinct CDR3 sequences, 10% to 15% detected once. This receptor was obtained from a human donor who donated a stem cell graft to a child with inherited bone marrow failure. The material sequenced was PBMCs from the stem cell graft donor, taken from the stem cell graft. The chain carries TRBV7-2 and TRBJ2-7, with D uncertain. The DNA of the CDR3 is TGTGCCAGCAGCGTTTGGGTCTCCTACGAGCAGTACTTC. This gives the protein CASSVWVSYEQYF.